The 8 T cell receptor beta chains presented below share a single source sample, sequenced in a study of blood T cells in healthy people across ages. A second PCR, run for about 7 to 12 cycles, used a sample-barcoded 5' primer plus a J-beta primer mix. TCRdb itself ran the 5' RACE reads through MiXCR, one entry per CDR3 protein. The data contain 850,000 to 950,000 distinct CDR3 sequences, around 30% of them singletons. Sequencing input: blood. All receptors derive from a woman of 80 years or more in good health.

This clonotype was observed a handful of times. A much larger clone differs from this one at a single base, so this may be a read error. The V call is TRBV14, the J call TRBJ2-1; 11 nucleotides match TRBD2. The DNA end is more similar to TRBJ2-7, so the J call may be wrong. Germline CDR1 reads SGHDN; CDR2 reads FVKESK. This CDR3 is built from 15 residues. The CDR3 loop is CASSELAGVYNEQYF. The CDR3 nucleotides read TGTGCCAGCAGCGAACTAGCGGGGGTTTACAATGAGCAGTACTTC.

This clonotype came up many times. The chain is built from TRBV7-2 and TRBJ2-3; D may correspond to TRBD1 or TRBD2 (6 bases each). The CDR3 covers 16 residues. CDR1 and CDR2 from the germline V gene are SGHTA and FQGNSA. The V gene lost 0 bases and the J gene lost 3 bases, with 13 bases spanning the gap. The CDR3, as DNA: TGTGCCAGCAGCTTAGCGGCCCGGGGGCGTACAGATACGCAGTATTTT. Its protein is CASSLAARGRTDTQYF.

This clonotype was counted at least ten times. The chain has TRBV7-2 and TRBJ2-7, with 10 nucleotides matching TRBD1. This CDR3 has 14 residues. Germline CDR1 and CDR2: SGHTA and FQGNSA. V trimming: 3 bases; J trimming: 3 bases; junction bases outside the gene matches: 2. Here the CDR3 reads CASSFDRGHYEQYF. The CDR3 nucleotides read TGTGCCAGCAGCTTCGACAGGGGGCACTACGAGCAGTACTTC.

This clonotype was seen only a few times. The V and J genes are TRBV18 and TRBJ1-2; 10 bases match TRBD1. V gave up 3 bases and J gave up 7 bases; unmatched junction bases: 8. Germline CDR1 KGHSH, CDR2 LQKENI. This CDR3 is 15 amino acids long. CDR3 in amino acids: CASSPTTGGLGGYTF. DNA of the CDR3: TGTGCCAGCTCACCTACGACAGGGGGCCTGGGTGGCTACACCTTC.

To note about this clonotype: It may be a read error: a sequence one base away is much more abundant. V and J are TRBV7-2 and TRBJ2-3; D call uncertain. Germline-derived CDR1 and CDR2 are SGHTA and FQGNSA. The CDR3 has 15 amino acids. The ends were cut back, 4 bases at V and 0 bases at J, with 11 bases in the middle. The DNA of the CDR3 is TGTGCCAGCAGCTCCAACCAGCTGAGCACAGATACGCAGTATTTT. Protein product: CASSSNQLSTDTQYF.

In the case of this clonotype: Its ends do not fully match the called genes, so a read error is possible. CDR3 nucleotides: TGTGCAAGTAGTCTCCGGACAGGGAAGGTCGAAACTGAAGCTTTCTTT. It is translated as CASSLRTGKVETEAFF. The genes are TRBV19 and TRBJ1-1; 8 nucleotides match TRBD1. The CDR3 extends over 16 amino acids. Per germline, CDR1 LNHDA and CDR2 SQIVND (reference sequence).

DNA for the CDR3: TGTGCCAGCAGTGCTACTAGCGGGGGTTCCTACAATGAGCAGTTCTTC. Translating gives CASSATSGGSYNEQFF. The chain couples TRBV6-1 to TRBJ2-1, with 11 bases matching TRBD2. Germline-derived CDR1 and CDR2 are MNHNS and SASEGT. With 4 bases clipped from V and 1 base from J, the junction kept 3 bases outside the gene matches. CDR3 length equals 16 residues.

With respect to this clonotype: A much larger clone sits a single nucleotide away, making a read error possible. The conserved final phenylalanine or tryptophan is absent from the CDR3, which likely points to a read error. This chain links TRBV10-3 with TRBJ1-2, with 7 positions matching TRBD1. CDR1 ENHRY and CDR2 SYGVKD come from the germline V gene. Unmatched junction bases numbered 7, after V lost 3 bases and J lost 6 bases. There are 14 residues in the CDR3. The CDR3 spells CAISDQGESHGYTC. In DNA form, the CDR3 reads TGTGCCATCAGTGATCAGGGGGAGTCCCATGGCTACACCTGC.